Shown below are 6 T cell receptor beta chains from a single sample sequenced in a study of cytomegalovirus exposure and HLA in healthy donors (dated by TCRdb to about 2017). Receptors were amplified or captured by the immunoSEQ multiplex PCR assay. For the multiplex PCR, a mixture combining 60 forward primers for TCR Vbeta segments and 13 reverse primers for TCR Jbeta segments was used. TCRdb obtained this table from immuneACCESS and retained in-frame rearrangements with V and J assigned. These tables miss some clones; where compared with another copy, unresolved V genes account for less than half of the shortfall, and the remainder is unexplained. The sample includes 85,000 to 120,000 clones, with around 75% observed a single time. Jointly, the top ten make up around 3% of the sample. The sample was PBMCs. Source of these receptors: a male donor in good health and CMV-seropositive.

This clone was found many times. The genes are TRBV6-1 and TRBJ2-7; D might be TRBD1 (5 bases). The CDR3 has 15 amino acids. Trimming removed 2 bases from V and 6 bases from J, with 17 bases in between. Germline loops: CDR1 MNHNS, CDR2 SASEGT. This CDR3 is CASSETSPPTAEQYF. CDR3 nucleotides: TGTGCCAGCAGTGAAACTTCACCCCCGACAGCCGAGCAGTACTTC.

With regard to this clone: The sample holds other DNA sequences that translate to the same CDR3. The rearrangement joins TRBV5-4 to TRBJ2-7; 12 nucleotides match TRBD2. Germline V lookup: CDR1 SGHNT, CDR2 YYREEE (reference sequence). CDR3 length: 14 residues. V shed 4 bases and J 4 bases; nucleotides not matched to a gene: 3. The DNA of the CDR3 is TGTGCCAGCAGCGTGACTAGCGGGAGTTACGAGCAGTACTTC. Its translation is CASSVTSGSYEQYF. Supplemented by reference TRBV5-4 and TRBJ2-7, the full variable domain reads ETGVTQSPTHLIKTRGQQVTLRCSSQSGHNTVSWYQQALGQGPQFIFQYYREEENGRGNFPPRFSGLQFPNYSSELNVNALELDDSALYLCASSVTSGSYEQYFGPGTRLTVT.

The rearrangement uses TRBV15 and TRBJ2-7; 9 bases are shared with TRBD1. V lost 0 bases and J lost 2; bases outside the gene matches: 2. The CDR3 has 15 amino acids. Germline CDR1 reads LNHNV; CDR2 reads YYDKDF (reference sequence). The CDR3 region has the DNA TGTGCCACCAGCAGAGAACAGGGGGCTCCCTACGAGCAGTACTTC. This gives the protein CATSREQGAPYEQYF.

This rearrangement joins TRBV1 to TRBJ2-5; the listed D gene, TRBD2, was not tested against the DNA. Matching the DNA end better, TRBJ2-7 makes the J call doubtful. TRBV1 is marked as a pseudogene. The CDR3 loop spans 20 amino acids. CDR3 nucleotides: TGCACCAGCAGCCGCGGACTAGCGGGGCGAAATTGTAGCACCTCCTACGAGCAGTACTTC. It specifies CTSSRGLAGRNCSTSYEQYF.

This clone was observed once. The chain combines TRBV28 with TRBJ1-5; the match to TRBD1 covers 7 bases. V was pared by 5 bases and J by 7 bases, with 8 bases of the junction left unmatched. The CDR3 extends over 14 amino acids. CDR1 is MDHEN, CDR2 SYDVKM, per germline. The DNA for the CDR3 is TGTGCCAGCAGTACACGACAGGGTATCCAGCCCCAGCATTTT. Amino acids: CASSTRQGIQPQHF.

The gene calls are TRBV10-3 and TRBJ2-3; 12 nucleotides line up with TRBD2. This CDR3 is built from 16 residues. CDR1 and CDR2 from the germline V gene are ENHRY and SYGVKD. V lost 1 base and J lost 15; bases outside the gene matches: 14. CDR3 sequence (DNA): TGTGCCATCAGTGAGTTTGCTAGCGGGGGGGGGAGCCCCCAATATTTT. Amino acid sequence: CAISEFASGGGSPQYF.